This entry concerns a single TCR beta chain. Its antigen is undetermined. This specimen belongs to a study of blood T cells in healthy people across ages. Study conclusions and caveats: Age showed a roughly linear inverse relationship with TCR beta diversity per million T cells.

The CDR3 covers 13 residues. The germline V gene encodes CDR1 SGDLS and CDR2 YYNGEE. V was trimmed by 5 bases and J by 4 bases, leaving 10 bases between them. A second PCR of 7 to 11 cycles used a sample-barcoded 5' primer and a J-beta primer mix. TCRdb re-called the 5' RACE reads through MiXCR, storing one row per CDR3 protein. This table has roughly 930,000 distinct CDR3 sequences, roughly 52% appearing once. The chain has TRBV9 and TRBJ2-1; D uncertain. Sequenced: blood. The receptor comes from a man younger than 40 in good health. The CDR3 bases are TGTGCCAGCAGTCGCGACCCATACAATGAGCAGTTCTTC. Translated: CASSRDPYNEQFF.